The rows below give T cell receptor beta chains drawn from one sample of a study of shared clonotypes between healthy human individuals. The table came from immunoSEQ multiplex PCR; TCRdb's copy has only in-frame clones and leaves some out. In the table there are roughly 1,600,000 clones, approximately 98.5% of which are singletons. The sequenced material came from naive CD4+ T cells sorted from blood. These receptors all stem from a man younger than 45 in good health. Both conserved end residues are part of each CDR3. Rows give clone size only sometimes, using once, few, many, or a class for an expanded clone.

size: -
V: TRBV4-1
J: TRBJ2-7
CDR3: CASSPPDRGYEQYF

size: -
V: TRBV19
J: TRBJ2-7
CDR3: CASGDYPNSYEQYF

size: -
V: TRBV7-9
J: TRBJ2-3
CDR3: CASSLSGGSTDTQYF

size: -
V: TRBV28
J: TRBJ2-6
CDR3: CASSPLGDSGANVLTF

size: -
V: TRBV18
J: TRBJ2-3
CDR3: CASSADRDLTTDTQYF

size: -
V: TRBV19
J: TRBJ2-7
CDR3: CASSPSGTGGHEQYF

size: -
V: TRBV6-1
J: TRBJ1-5
CDR3: CASSVTDNQPQHF

size: -
V: TRBV9
J: TRBJ1-3
CDR3: CASSRALVDSGNTIYF

size: once
V: TRBV29-1
J: TRBJ1-2
CDR3: CSVPSVARRQVYGYTF

size: -
V: TRBV28
J: TRBJ2-1
CDR3: CASRSGGNEQFF

size: -
V: TRBV14
J: TRBJ2-7
CDR3: CASSQDPFTSKQYF

size: -
V: TRBV2
J: TRBJ2-2
CDR3: CASSDGQSTGELFF

size: -
V: TRBV2
J: TRBJ2-5
CDR3: CASIGQGSETQYF

size: -
V: TRBV7-9
J: TRBJ2-7
CDR3: CASSGLDSPSYEQYF

size: -
V: TRBV7-2
J: TRBJ1-1
CDR3: CASSLRQGQNTEAFF

size: -
V: TRBV6-5
J: TRBJ2-2
CDR3: CASTTGQYTGELFF

size: -
V: TRBV29-1
J: TRBJ2-3
CDR3: CSVEERQGKDTQYF

size: -
V: TRBV9
J: TRBJ2-3
CDR3: CASSEGTGSTDTQYF

size: -
V: TRBV5-1
J: TRBJ2-3
CDR3: CASKFALRAGGPSTDTQYF

size: -
V: TRBV6-6
J: TRBJ1-4
CDR3: CASSSRAGEKLFF

size: once
V: TRBV7-9
J: TRBJ2-3
CDR3: CASSPGNLITDTQYF

size: once
V: TRBV28
J: TRBJ1-2
CDR3: CASSLSFPPTGTNYGYTF

size: -
V: TRBV11-2
J: TRBJ1-5
CDR3: CASSPRQGAVLRSNQPQHF

size: -
V: TRBV6-4
J: TRBJ2-5
CDR3: CASSPEAGETQYF

size: -
V: TRBV11-2
J: TRBJ2-4
CDR3: CASSLGSVRLNIQYF

size: -
V: TRBV7-2
J: TRBJ2-1
CDR3: CASSSPGLVHNEQFF

size: -
V: TRBV12-5
J: TRBJ1-1
CDR3: CASGPTTGLTSEAFF

size: -
V: TRBV27
J: TRBJ2-1
CDR3: CASSWFLTNYNEQFF

size: -
V: TRBV18
J: TRBJ2-1
CDR3: CASSQMLGYNEQFF

size: once
V: TRBV5-4
J: TRBJ2-6
CDR3: CASSSRAATNVLTF

size: -
V: TRBV10-2
J: TRBJ2-7
CDR3: CASKTQGRYEQYF

size: -
V: TRBV5-1
J: TRBJ1-3
CDR3: CASSLAAGGSGNTIYF

size: -
V: TRBV9
J: TRBJ2-1
CDR3: CASSATTSGYNEQFF

size: -
V: TRBV5-4
J: TRBJ2-3
CDR3: CASSSEVAVQRTDTQYF

size: once
V: TRBV18
J: TRBJ1-4
CDR3: CASSPGQGEKLFF

size: once
V: TRBV27
J: TRBJ1-5
CDR3: CASSPARGGYSNQPQHF

size: -
V: TRBV11-3
J: TRBJ2-3
CDR3: CASSPTRGKILTDTQYF

size: -
V: TRBV6-5
J: TRBJ2-3
CDR3: CASSRQAGVADTQYF

size: -
V: TRBV6-5
J: TRBJ2-1
CDR3: CASGTSGRNEQFF

size: -
V: TRBV6-5
J: TRBJ2-7
CDR3: CATRGGSLYEQYF

size: -
V: TRBV13
J: TRBJ1-1
CDR3: CASRFGQGRGYTEAFF

size: -
V: TRBV5-5
J: TRBJ1-5
CDR3: CASSLEVFVPSDQPQHF

size: -
V: TRBV7-8
J: TRBJ2-1
CDR3: CASSPSGSGYNEQFF

size: -
V: TRBV7-8
J: TRBJ2-2
CDR3: CASSSTKHPDSELFF

size: once
V: TRBV5-1
J: TRBJ1-4
CDR3: CASSLALVGGDNEKLFF

size: once
V: TRBV19
J: TRBJ2-1
CDR3: CASTSRGYNEQFF

size: -
V: TRBV10-1
J: TRBJ2-5
CDR3: CASSESDTETQYF

size: -
V: TRBV5-1
J: TRBJ2-3
CDR3: CASSLLTARGGDTQYF

size: -
V: TRBV10-3
J: TRBJ2-7
CDR3: CASRVRETGEQYF

size: once
V: TRBV10-1
J: TRBJ2-7
CDR3: CASSGRRGIGYEQYF

size: -
V: TRBV10-2
J: TRBJ2-1
CDR3: CASRGTGLAGGYSSYNEQFF

size: -
V: TRBV19
J: TRBJ2-5
CDR3: CASSIQGSETQYF

size: -
V: TRBV5-1
J: TRBJ2-7
CDR3: CASRPGASVGYEQYF

size: once
V: TRBV18
J: TRBJ2-1
CDR3: CASSPPGNYNEQFF

size: -
V: TRBV7-9
J: TRBJ2-5
CDR3: CASSSGFAETQYF

size: -
V: TRBV7-3
J: TRBJ2-3
CDR3: CASSLSGRAQYF

size: -
V: TRBV28
J: TRBJ2-6
CDR3: CASSWGGSSGANVLTF

size: -
V: TRBV30
J: TRBJ1-2
CDR3: CAWSTGAGTGYGYTF

size: -
V: TRBV4-2
J: TRBJ1-5
CDR3: CASSARDRGRDGKQPQHF

size: -
V: TRBV7-9
J: TRBJ2-7
CDR3: CASSLGSAYEQYF